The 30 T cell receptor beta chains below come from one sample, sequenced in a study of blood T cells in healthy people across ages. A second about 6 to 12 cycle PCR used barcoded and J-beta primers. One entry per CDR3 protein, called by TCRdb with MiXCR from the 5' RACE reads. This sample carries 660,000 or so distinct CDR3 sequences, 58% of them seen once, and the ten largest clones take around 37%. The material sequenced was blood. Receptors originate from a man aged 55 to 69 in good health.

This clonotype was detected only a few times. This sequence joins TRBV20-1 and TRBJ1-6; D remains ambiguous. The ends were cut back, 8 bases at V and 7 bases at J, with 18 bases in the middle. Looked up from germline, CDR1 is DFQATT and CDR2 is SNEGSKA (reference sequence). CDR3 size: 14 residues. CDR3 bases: TGCAGTCCGGCAAAGGGCACCGTAAATTCACCCCTCCACTTT. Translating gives CSPAKGTVNSPLHF.

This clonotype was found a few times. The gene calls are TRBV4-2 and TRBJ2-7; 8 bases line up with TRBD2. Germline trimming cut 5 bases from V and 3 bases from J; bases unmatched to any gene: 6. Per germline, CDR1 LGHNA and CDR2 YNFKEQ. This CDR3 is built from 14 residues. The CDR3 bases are TGTGCCAGCAGCTCGGGAGGGGGGGACTACGAGCAGTACTTC. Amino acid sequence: CASSSGGGDYEQYF.

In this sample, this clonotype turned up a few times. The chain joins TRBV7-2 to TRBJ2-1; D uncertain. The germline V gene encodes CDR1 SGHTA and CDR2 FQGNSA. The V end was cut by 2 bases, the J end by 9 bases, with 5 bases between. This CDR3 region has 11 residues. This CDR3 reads CASSLRAEQFF. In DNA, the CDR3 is TGTGCCAGCAGCTTAAGAGCTGAGCAGTTCTTC.

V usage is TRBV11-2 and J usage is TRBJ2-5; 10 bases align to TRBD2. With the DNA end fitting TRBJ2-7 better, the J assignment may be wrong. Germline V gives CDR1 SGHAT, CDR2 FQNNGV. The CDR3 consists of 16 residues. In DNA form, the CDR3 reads TGTGCCAGCAGGGGGGTAGCGGGGGGAAACTCCTACGAGCAGTACTTC. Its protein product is CASRGVAGGNSYEQYF.

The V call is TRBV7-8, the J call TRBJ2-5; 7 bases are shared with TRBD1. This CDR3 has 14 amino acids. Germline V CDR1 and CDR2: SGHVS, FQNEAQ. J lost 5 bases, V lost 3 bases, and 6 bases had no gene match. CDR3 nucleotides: TGTGCCAGCAGCTTCCTAACAGGGGCGGAGACCCAGTACTTC. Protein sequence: CASSFLTGAETQYF.

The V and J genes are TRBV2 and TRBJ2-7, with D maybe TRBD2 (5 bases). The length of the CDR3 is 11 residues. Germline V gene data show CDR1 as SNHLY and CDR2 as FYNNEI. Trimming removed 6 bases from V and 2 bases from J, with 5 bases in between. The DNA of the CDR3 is TGTGCCAGCAGGAGGGCCTACGAGCAGTACTTC. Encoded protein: CASRRAYEQYF.

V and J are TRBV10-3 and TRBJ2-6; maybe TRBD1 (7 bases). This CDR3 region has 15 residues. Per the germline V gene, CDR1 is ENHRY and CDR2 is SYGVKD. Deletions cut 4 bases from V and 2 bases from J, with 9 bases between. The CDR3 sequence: CAISAGGTGANVLTF. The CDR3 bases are TGTGCCATCAGTGCAGGGGGGACTGGGGCCAACGTCCTGACTTTC.

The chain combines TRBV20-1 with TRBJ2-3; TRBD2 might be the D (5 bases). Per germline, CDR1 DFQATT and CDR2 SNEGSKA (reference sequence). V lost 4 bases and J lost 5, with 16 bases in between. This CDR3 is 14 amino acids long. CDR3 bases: TGCAGTGCTATCGGGGAAATGTTCAGAGATACGCAGTATTTT. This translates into CSAIGEMFRDTQYF.

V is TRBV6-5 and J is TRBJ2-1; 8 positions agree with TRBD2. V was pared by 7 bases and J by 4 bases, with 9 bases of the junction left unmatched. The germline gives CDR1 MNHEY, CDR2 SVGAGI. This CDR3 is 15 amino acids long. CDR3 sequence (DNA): TGTGCCAGCACCCTTCGATCTAGCGGGTACAATGAGCAGTTCTTC. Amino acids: CASTLRSSGYNEQFF.

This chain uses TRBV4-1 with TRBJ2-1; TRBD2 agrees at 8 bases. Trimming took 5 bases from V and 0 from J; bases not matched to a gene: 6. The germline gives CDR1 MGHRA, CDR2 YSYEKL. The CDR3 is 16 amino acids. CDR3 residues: CASSVGGGTSYNEQFF. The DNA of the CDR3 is TGCGCCAGCAGCGTGGGCGGGGGGACCTCCTACAATGAGCAGTTCTTC.

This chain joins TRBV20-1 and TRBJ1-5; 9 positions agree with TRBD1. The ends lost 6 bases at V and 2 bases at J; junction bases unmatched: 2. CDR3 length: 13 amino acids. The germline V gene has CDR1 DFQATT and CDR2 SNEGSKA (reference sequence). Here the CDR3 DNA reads TGCAGTGCGTGGACAGGGGGCAATCAGCCCCAGCATTTT. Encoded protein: CSAWTGGNQPQHF.

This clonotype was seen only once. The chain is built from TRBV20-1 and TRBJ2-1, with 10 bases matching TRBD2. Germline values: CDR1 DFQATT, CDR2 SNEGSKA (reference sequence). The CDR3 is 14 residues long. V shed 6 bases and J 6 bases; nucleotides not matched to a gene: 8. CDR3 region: CSAISGGTGNEQFF. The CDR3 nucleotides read TGCAGTGCAATTAGCGGGGGGACCGGCAATGAGCAGTTCTTC.

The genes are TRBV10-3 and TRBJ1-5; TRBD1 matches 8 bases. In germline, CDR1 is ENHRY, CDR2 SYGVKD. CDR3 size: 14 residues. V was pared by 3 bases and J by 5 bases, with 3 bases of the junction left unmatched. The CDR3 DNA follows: TGTGCCATCAGTGAAGACAGGGGCGATCAGCCCCAGCATTTT. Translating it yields CAISEDRGDQPQHF.

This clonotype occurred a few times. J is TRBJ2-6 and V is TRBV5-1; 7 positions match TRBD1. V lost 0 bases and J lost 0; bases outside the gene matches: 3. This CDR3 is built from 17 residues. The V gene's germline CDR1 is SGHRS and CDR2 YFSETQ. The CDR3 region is CASSLAGQVSGANVLTF. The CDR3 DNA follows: TGCGCCAGCAGCTTGGCAGGACAGGTCTCTGGGGCCAACGTCCTGACTTTC.

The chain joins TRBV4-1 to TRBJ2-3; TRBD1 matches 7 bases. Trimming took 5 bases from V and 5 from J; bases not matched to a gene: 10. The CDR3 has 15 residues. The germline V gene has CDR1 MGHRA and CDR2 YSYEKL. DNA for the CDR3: TGCGCCAGCAGCTTAAAAGGACAGGTAGTAGATACGCAGTATTTT. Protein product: CASSLKGQVVDTQYF.

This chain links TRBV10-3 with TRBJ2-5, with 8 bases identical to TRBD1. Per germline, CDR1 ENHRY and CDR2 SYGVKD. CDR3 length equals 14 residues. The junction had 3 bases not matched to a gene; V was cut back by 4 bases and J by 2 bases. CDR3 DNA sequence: TGTGCCATCAGTGCGACAGGGGTGCAAGAGACCCAGTACTTC. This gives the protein CAISATGVQETQYF.

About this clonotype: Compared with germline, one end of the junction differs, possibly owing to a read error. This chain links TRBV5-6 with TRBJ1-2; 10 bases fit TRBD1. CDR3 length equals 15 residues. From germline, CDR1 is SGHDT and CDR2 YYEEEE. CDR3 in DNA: TGTGCCAGCAGCTTCCAGACAGGGGGCTCCTATGGCTACATCTTC. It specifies CASSFQTGGSYGYIF.

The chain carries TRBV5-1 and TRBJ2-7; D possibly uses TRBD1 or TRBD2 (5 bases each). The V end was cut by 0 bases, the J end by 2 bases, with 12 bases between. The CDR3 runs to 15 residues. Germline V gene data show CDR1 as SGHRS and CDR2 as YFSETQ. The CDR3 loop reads CASSLVGDLTYEQYF. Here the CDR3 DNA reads TGCGCCAGCAGCTTGGTGGGGGATTTGACCTACGAGCAGTACTTC.

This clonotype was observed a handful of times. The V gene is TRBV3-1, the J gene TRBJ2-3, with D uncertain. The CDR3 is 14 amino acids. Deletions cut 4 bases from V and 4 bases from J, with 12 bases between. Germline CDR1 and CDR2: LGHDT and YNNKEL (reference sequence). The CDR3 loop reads CASSPAGTPDTQYF. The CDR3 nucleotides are TGTGCCAGCAGCCCAGCTGGTACCCCAGATACGCAGTATTTT.

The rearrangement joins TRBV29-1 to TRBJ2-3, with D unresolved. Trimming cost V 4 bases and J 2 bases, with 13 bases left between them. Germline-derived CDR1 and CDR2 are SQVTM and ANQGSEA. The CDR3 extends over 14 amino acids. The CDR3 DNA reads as TGCAGCGTTGCCGTGAAGGGCTTCACAGATACGCAGTATTTT. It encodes CSVAVKGFTDTQYF.

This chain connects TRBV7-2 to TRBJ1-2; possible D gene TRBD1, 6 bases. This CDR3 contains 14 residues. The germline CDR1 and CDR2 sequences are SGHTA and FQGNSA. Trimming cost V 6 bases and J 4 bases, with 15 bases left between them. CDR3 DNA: TGTGCCAGCAGTCCAGGGGAGTGGGGCTATGGCTACACCTTC. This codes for CASSPGEWGYGYTF.

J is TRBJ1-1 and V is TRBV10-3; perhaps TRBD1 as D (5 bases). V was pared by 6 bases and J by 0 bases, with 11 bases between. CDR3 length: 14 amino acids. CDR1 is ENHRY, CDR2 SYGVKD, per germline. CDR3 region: CAIRTTALNTEAFF. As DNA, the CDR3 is TGTGCCATCAGGACGACAGCCTTGAACACTGAAGCTTTCTTT.

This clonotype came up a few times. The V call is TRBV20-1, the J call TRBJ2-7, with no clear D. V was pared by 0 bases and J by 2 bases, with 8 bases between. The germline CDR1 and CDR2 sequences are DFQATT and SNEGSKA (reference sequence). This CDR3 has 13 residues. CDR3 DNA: TGCAGTGCTAGAGATCGCCCGCCCTACGAGCAGTACTTC. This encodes CSARDRPPYEQYF.

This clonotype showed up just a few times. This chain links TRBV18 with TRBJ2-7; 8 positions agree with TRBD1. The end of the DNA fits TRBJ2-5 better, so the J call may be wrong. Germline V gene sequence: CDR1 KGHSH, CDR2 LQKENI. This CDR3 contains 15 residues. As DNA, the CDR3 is TGTGCCAGCTCACCCCCGGACAGGGTACAGGAGACCCAGTACTTC. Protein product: CASSPPDRVQETQYF.

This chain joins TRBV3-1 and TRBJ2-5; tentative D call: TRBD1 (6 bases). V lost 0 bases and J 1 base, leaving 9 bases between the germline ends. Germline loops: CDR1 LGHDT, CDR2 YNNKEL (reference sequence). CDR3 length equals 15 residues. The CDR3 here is CASSQEGAFQETQYF. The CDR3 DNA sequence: TGTGCCAGCAGCCAAGAGGGGGCCTTCCAAGAGACCCAGTACTTC.

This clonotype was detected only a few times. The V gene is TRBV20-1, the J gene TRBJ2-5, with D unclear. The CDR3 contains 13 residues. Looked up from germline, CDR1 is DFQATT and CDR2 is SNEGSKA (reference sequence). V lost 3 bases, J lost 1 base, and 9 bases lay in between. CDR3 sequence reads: CSASPGSQETQYF. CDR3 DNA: TGCAGTGCTAGCCCGGGCTCCCAAGAGACCCAGTACTTC.

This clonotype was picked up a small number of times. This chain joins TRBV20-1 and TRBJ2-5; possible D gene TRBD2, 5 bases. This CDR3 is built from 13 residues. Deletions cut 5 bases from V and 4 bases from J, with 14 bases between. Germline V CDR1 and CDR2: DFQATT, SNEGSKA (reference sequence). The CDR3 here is CSAPVAGGETQYF. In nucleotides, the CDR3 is TGCAGTGCTCCTGTGGCGGGTGGAGAGACCCAGTACTTC.

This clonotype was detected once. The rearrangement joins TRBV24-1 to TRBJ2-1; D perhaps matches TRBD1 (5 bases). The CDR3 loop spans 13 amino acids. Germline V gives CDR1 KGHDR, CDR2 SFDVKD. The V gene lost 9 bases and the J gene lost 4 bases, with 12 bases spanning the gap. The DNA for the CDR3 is TGTGCCACCGGCGTAAGGGGTTACAATGAGCAGTTCTTC. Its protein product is CATGVRGYNEQFF.

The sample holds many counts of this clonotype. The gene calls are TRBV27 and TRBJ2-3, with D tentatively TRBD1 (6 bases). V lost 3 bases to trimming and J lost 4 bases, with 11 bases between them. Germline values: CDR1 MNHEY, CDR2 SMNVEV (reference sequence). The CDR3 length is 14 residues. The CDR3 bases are TGTGCCAGCAGTTTGAACTACAGGGCAGATACGCAGTATTTT. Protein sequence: CASSLNYRADTQYF.

The CDR3 region has the DNA TGTGCCAGCAGCCACCCTAGGGGGGATAACTATGGCTACACCTTC. It specifies CASSHPRGDNYGYTF. The chain couples TRBV12-3 or TRBV12-4 to TRBJ1-2; maybe TRBD1 (6 bases). The CDR3 is 15 residues long. Trimming took off 6 bases at V and 1 base at J, with 15 bases between the two ends.